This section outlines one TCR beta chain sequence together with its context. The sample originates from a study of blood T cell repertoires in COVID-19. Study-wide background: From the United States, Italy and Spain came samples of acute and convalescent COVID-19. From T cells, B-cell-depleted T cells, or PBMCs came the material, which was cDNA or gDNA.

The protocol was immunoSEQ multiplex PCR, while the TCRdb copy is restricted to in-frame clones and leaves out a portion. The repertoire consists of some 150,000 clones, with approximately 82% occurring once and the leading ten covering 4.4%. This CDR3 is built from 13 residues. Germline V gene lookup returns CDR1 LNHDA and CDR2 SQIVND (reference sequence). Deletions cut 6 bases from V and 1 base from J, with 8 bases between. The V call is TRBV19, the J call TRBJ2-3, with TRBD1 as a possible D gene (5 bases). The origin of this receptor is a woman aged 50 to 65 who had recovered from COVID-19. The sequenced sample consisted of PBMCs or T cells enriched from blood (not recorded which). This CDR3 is CASRARGTDTQYF. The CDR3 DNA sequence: TGTGCCAGTAGGGCCAGGGGCACAGATACGCAGTATTTT. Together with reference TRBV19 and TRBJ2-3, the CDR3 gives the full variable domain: DGGITQSPKYLFRKEGQNVTLSCEQNLNHDAMYWYRQDPGQGLRLIYYSQIVNDFQKGDIAEGYSVSREKKESFPLTVTSAQKNPTAFYLCASRARGTDTQYFGPGTRLTVL.